The rows below give T cell receptor beta chains drawn from one sample of a study of CD8+CD57+ T cells in acquired aplastic anemia. Each CDR3 protein gets one entry after TCRdb re-called the reads with MiXCR. The table lists 150,000 to 200,000 distinct CDR3 sequences, 48% of them singletons. Sequenced material: sorted CD4+, CD8+, or CD8+CD57+ T cells (not recorded which) from PBMCs. All receptors come from a human donor with aplastic anemia. Both conserved end residues are part of each CDR3. Fields, in order: D gene, J gene, clone size, V gene, CDR3 protein, CDR3 DNA. The D gene is left open where the match is weak. A clone size is listed for some rows: how often the clone was seen (once, few, many), or a class if it is expanded.

D: TRBD1
J: TRBJ2-7
size: NA
V: TRBV6-5
CDR3: CASSYLTGGYEQYF
DNA: TGTGCCAGCAGTTACTTAACAGGGGGCTACGAGCAGTACTTC

D: TRBD2
J: TRBJ2-1
size: NA
V: TRBV24-1
CDR3: CATTSSRLAEIYNEQFF
DNA: TGTGCTACCACCTCCTCTCGGCTAGCGGAAATTTACAATGAGCAGTTCTTC

D: NA
J: TRBJ2-7
size: many
V: TRBV16
CDR3: CASSQSWNAMLGEQYF
DNA: TGTGCCAGCAGCCAATCCTGGAACGCCATGCTAGGAGAGCAGTACTTC

D: NA
J: TRBJ1-1
size: many
V: TRBV7-2
CDR3: CASSFGQGPNTEAFF
DNA: TGTGCCAGCAGCTTTGGTCAGGGCCCGAACACTGAAGCTTTCTTT

D: NA
J: TRBJ1-1
size: many
V: TRBV16
CDR3: CATGARGNTEAFF
DNA: TGTGCCACCGGGGCCCGGGGGAACACTGAAGCTTTCTTT

D: TRBD1
J: TRBJ2-5
size: many
V: TRBV9
CDR3: CASSGDRGLGETQYF
DNA: TGTGCCAGCAGCGGAGACAGGGGCTTAGGGGAGACCCAGTACTTC

D: NA
J: TRBJ2-7
size: many
V: TRBV14
CDR3: CASSHLNPGYEQYF
DNA: TGTGCCAGCAGCCACTTAAACCCGGGCTACGAGCAGTACTTC

D: NA
J: TRBJ2-7
size: NA
V: TRBV29-1
CDR3: CSVEGAPYEQYF
DNA: TGCAGCGTGGAGGGGGCCCCCTACGAGCAGTACTTC

D: NA
J: TRBJ1-5
size: NA
V: TRBV10-3
CDR3: CAISEGLSNQPQHF
DNA: TGTGCCATCAGTGAGGGGCTTAGCAATCAGCCCCAGCATTTT

D: NA
J: TRBJ1-1
size: once
V: TRBV19
CDR3: CASSMALNTEAFF
DNA: TGTGCCAGTAGTATGGCACTAAACACTGAAGCTTTCTTT

D: TRBD2
J: TRBJ2-3
size: many
V: TRBV20-1
CDR3: CSASPIAGDSTDTQYF
DNA: TGCAGTGCTAGCCCCATAGCGGGGGACAGCACAGATACGCAGTATTTT

D: NA
J: TRBJ2-7
size: NA
V: TRBV28
CDR3: CASSWVGYEQYF
DNA: TGTGCCAGCAGTTGGGTAGGTTACGAGCAGTACTTC

D: TRBD2
J: TRBJ2-2
size: NA
V: TRBV5-1
CDR3: CASSLTSASNTGELFF
DNA: TGCGCCAGCAGCTTGACTAGCGCCTCGAACACCGGGGAGCTGTTTTTT

D: TRBD1
J: TRBJ2-1
size: NA
V: TRBV10-3
CDR3: CAISEPGQSFYNEQFF
DNA: TGTGCCATCAGTGAGCCGGGACAGTCTTTTTACAATGAGCAGTTCTTC

D: NA
J: TRBJ2-2
size: NA
V: TRBV7-9
CDR3: CASRTGPELFF
DNA: TGTGCCAGCAGGACGGGACCTGAGCTGTTTTTT

D: TRBD2
J: TRBJ2-3
size: few
V: TRBV7-9
CDR3: CASSLAWREGTDTQYF
DNA: TGTGCCAGCAGCTTAGCCTGGCGGGAGGGTACAGATACGCAGTATTTT

D: NA
J: TRBJ2-1
size: many
V: TRBV7-8
CDR3: CASSQASGPYNEQFF
DNA: TGTGCCAGCAGCCAGGCGAGTGGACCTTACAATGAGCAGTTCTTC

D: TRBD2
J: TRBJ2-3
size: NA
V: TRBV20-1
CDR3: CSGTSGVTDTQYF
DNA: TGCAGCGGGACTAGCGGGGTCACAGATACGCAGTATTTT

D: NA
J: TRBJ1-3
size: NA
V: TRBV10-2
CDR3: CASTTGSSAGNTIYF
DNA: TGCGCCAGCACCACAGGGTCATCCGCTGGAAACACCATATATTTT